Listed here are 23 T cell receptor beta chains from one sample, sequenced in a study of cytomegalovirus exposure and HLA in healthy donors. PCR used 60 Vbeta primers and 13 Jbeta primers. Produced via immunoSEQ multiplex PCR; TCRdb's table is partial and in-frame only. The sample has over 20,000 clones, 55% to 75% seen once; the top ten hold 4.4%. Sequenced material: PBMCs. The receptors were gathered from a woman between 50 and 59 years old in good health and CMV-seronegative.

The chain uses TRBV5-6 and TRBJ2-7, with unresolved D. The CDR3 has 15 residues. V was cut by 1 base and J by 3 bases, with 14 bases left in between. Per the germline V gene, CDR1 is SGHDT and CDR2 is YYEEEE. The DNA of the CDR3 is TGTGCCAGCAGCTTGCATAATCAGGTTCTCTACGAGCAGTACTTC. Protein sequence: CASSLHNQVLYEQYF. The whole variable domain, filled in from reference TRBV5-6 and TRBJ2-7, reads DAGVTQSPTHLIKTRGQQVTLRCSPKSGHDTVSWYQQALGQGPQFIFQYYEEEERQRGNFPDRFSGHQFPNYSSELNVNALLLGDSALYLCASSLHNQVLYEQYFGPGTRLTVT.

This clone was counted a single time. The J gene is TRBJ2-1, the V gene TRBV6-5, with D tentatively TRBD1 (5 bases). Germline V lookup: CDR1 MNHEY, CDR2 SVGAGI. CDR3 size: 14 residues. V was cut by 6 bases and J by 9 bases, with 18 bases left in between. CDR3 in DNA: TGTGCCAGCAGCCGATCAAACCAGGGTGGTGAGCAGTTCTTC. Protein sequence: CASSRSNQGGEQFF.

CDR3 residues: CASRGTGGSYNEQFF. The CDR3 DNA sequence: TGTGCCAGCAGGGGAACAGGGGGCTCCTACAATGAGCAGTTCTTC. The chain combines TRBV11-2 with TRBJ2-1, with 8 bases that match TRBD1. The CDR3 loop spans 15 amino acids. Germline values: CDR1 SGHAT, CDR2 FQNNGV. Trimming took 6 bases from V and 0 from J; bases not matched to a gene: 4.

The table lists this clone with a few counts. The chain carries TRBV4-1 and TRBJ2-7; TRBD1 aligns across 7 bases. This CDR3 region has 14 residues. V dropped 6 bases and J dropped 4; count of bases not matched to a gene: 9. CDR1 and CDR2 (germline): MGHRA, YSYEKL. The CDR3 sequence is CASRQPGQRYEQYF. The CDR3 DNA reads TGCGCCAGCAGACAGCCGGGACAGCGGTACGAGCAGTACTTC.

V and J are TRBV29-1 and TRBJ1-2, with D perhaps TRBD1 (6 bases). Trimming stripped 6 bases from V and 4 bases from J, with 12 bases between. Germline V CDR1 and CDR2: SQVTM, ANQGSEA. This CDR3 has 12 amino acids. CDR3 bases: TGCAGCGTCCGGGACACCCTCTATGGCTACACCTTC. Residues: CSVRDTLYGYTF.

The chain combines TRBV5-1 with TRBJ1-1; D uncertain. The CDR3 is 14 amino acids. In germline, CDR1 is SGHRS, CDR2 YFSETQ. Trimming left V 0 bases short and J 2 bases short, with 8 bases between. The CDR3 coding sequence is TGCGCCAGCAGCTTGGAGAACAGAAACACTGAAGCTTTCTTT. Translating it yields CASSLENRNTEAFF.

This clone turned up a few times. The chain has TRBV5-1 and TRBJ2-1; the match to TRBD1 covers 7 bases. Germline CDR1 SGHRS, CDR2 YFSETQ. The CDR3 extends over 14 amino acids. Trimming at V came to 4 bases and at J to 1 base, leaving 2 bases not matched to a gene. The CDR3, as DNA: TGCGCCAGCAGCCAGGGACAGTCCTACAATGAGCAGTTCTTC. Translating gives CASSQGQSYNEQFF.

The chain uses TRBV29-1 and TRBJ2-5; 8 positions match TRBD2. The CDR3 covers 14 residues. The trim removed 1 base at V and 11 bases at J, leaving 12 bases unmatched. CDR1 and CDR2 from the germline V gene are SQVTM and ANQGSEA. The CDR3 region has the DNA TGCAGCGTTGAAGTCAGGAGCGGGGGAAGTGAGCAGTACTTC. It encodes CSVEVRSGGSEQYF.

The genes are TRBV7-2 and TRBJ2-2; D is possibly TRBD1 (5 bases). V lost 5 bases and J lost 3, with 13 bases in between. CDR3 size: 15 residues. CDR1 is SGHTA, CDR2 FQGNSA, per germline. CDR3 amino acids: CASSPVRDYTGELFF. In nucleotides, the CDR3 is TGTGCCAGCAGCCCCGTCAGGGATTACACCGGGGAGCTGTTTTTT.

In its sample, this clone was seen once. This chain uses TRBV27 with TRBJ1-2; no clear D gene. The germline CDR1 and CDR2 sequences are MNHEY and SMNVEV (reference sequence). V shed 4 bases and J shed 5 bases, with 8 bases lying between them. The CDR3 runs 12 residues. The CDR3 DNA sequence: TGTGCCAGCAGTTCGGACTTGTATGGCTACACCTTC. It specifies CASSSDLYGYTF.

J is TRBJ1-4 and V is TRBV7-8; TRBD1 matches 7 bases. This CDR3 has 17 residues. V shed 4 bases and J 5 bases; nucleotides not matched to a gene: 13. Germline V gene data show CDR1 as SGHVS and CDR2 as FQNEAQ. CDR3 sequence reads: CASSSPPGDSTNEKLFF. The CDR3 DNA reads as TGTGCCAGCAGCTCGCCTCCCGGGGACAGTACCAATGAAAAACTGTTTTTT. The whole variable domain, remainder taken from reference TRBV7-8 and TRBJ1-4, is GAGVSQSPRYKVAKRGQDVALRCDPISGHVSLFWYQQALGQGPEFLTYFQNEAQLDKSGLPSDRFFAERPEGSVSTLKIQRTQQEDSAVYLCASSSPPGDSTNEKLFFGSGTQLSVL.

The chain employs TRBV19 and TRBJ2-6; TRBD1 matches at 8 bases. The junction had 5 bases not matched to a gene; V was cut back by 9 bases and J by 4 bases. Germline V gene sequence: CDR1 LNHDA, CDR2 SQIVND (reference sequence). The CDR3 loop spans 14 amino acids. In DNA form, the CDR3 reads TGTGCCAGCCTGGACAGGGCAGGGGCCAACGTCCTGACTTTC. This translates into CASLDRAGANVLTF.

The rearrangement uses TRBV29-1 and TRBJ2-3; weak D call: TRBD2 (6 bases). The CDR3 runs 11 residues. V dropped 4 bases and J dropped 5 bases, with 7 bases sitting between them. Per the germline V gene, CDR1 is SQVTM and CDR2 is ANQGSEA. DNA of the CDR3: TGCAGCGTTGGGAGGGGAGATACGCAGTATTTT. Protein: CSVGRGDTQYF.

V usage is TRBV29-1 and J usage is TRBJ2-1; the match to TRBD2 covers 7 bases. The CDR3 is 13 residues long. The germline V gene encodes CDR1 SQVTM and CDR2 ANQGSEA. The CDR3 loop is CTLLAGEENEQFF. The CDR3 DNA sequence: TGCACCCTCCTTGCGGGAGAAGAAAATGAGCAGTTCTTC.

The J gene is TRBJ2-6, the V gene TRBV27; D unresolved. V was pared by 5 bases and J by 4 bases, with 3 bases between. CDR1 is MNHEY and CDR2 is SMNVEV in the germline V gene (reference sequence). The CDR3 loop spans 12 amino acids. The CDR3, as DNA: TGTGCCAGCAGTGGCGGGGCCAACGTCCTGACTTTC. It encodes CASSGGANVLTF.

The chain is built from TRBV6-5 and TRBJ2-7, with TRBD1 matching over 10 bases. The J segment lost 5 bases and the V segment lost 6 bases, leaving 10 bases of the junction unmatched. Germline CDR1 and CDR2: MNHEY and SVGAGI. The CDR3 is 15 residues long. The CDR3 coding sequence is TGTGCCAGCAGGTCCCCGGACAGGGGGAGCCACGAGCAGTACTTC. Amino acid sequence: CASRSPDRGSHEQYF.

The rearrangement links TRBV29-1 to TRBJ2-7; 10 bases fit TRBD2. CDR3 length: 15 amino acids. The V gene end was trimmed by 4 bases and the J gene end by 0 bases; junction bases not matched to a gene: 6. CDR1 SQVTM and CDR2 ANQGSEA come from the germline V gene. CDR3 residues: CSVVATSGFSYEQYF. Here the CDR3 DNA reads TGCAGCGTTGTAGCGACTAGCGGGTTCTCCTACGAGCAGTACTTC.

The gene calls are TRBV10-1 and TRBJ2-7, with TRBD2 matching 9 bases. Germline trimming cut 0 bases from V and 5 bases from J; bases unmatched to any gene: 5. Looked up from germline, CDR1 is WNHNN and CDR2 is SYGVQD (reference sequence). This CDR3 is 15 amino acids long. The CDR3 loop reads CASSESSGRSHEQYF. CDR3 bases: TGCGCCAGCAGTGAGTCCAGCGGGAGGTCCCACGAGCAGTACTTC.

The V gene is TRBV29-1, the J gene TRBJ1-2; 7 bases map to TRBD1. The CDR3 is 16 residues long. Losses at the gene ends were 8 bases for V and 5 bases for J; bases not matched to a gene: 20. Germline CDR1 SQVTM, CDR2 ANQGSEA. In DNA form, the CDR3 reads TGCAGCACCTACTATCCCCGCCGGGACAGCCAATATGGCTACACCTTC. Translation gives CSTYYPRRDSQYGYTF. Full variable domain (rest looked up from reference TRBV29-1 and TRBJ1-2): SAVISQKPSRDICQRGTSLTIQCQVDSQVTMMFWYRQQPGQSLTLIATANQGSEATYESGFVIDKFPISRPNLTFSTLTVSNMSPEDSSIYLCSTYYPRRDSQYGYTFGSGTRLTVV.

The gene calls are TRBV9 and TRBJ2-1; 8 bases map to TRBD2. Germline CDR1 is SGDLS and CDR2 is YYNGEE. The CDR3 length is 15 residues. V lost 0 bases and J lost 4; bases outside the gene matches: 3. For the CDR3, the DNA is TGTGCCAGCAGCGTAGTACGGGGGGGTTACAATGAGCAGTTCTTC. This sequence encodes CASSVVRGGYNEQFF. The whole variable domain, remainder taken from reference TRBV9 and TRBJ2-1, is DSGVTQTPKHLITATGQRVTLRCSPRSGDLSVYWYQQSLDQGLQFLIQYYNGEERAKGNILERFSAQQFPDLHSELNLSSLELGDSALYFCASSVVRGGYNEQFFGPGTRLTVL.

V is TRBV6-4 and J is TRBJ1-1; 11 bases match TRBD1. In germline, CDR1 is MRHNA, CDR2 SNTAGT. This CDR3 comprises 14 residues. J gave up 5 bases and V 5 bases, and 4 bases lay outside the gene matches. The CDR3 DNA reads as TGTGCCAGCAGTCTTGGACAGGGGGCGACTGAAGCTTTCTTT. Its translation: CASSLGQGATEAFF.

The V gene is TRBV5-4, the J gene TRBJ1-2; 7 positions agree with TRBD1. CDR3 length: 15 residues. The germline V gene encodes CDR1 SGHNT and CDR2 YYREEE (reference sequence). The junction had 13 bases not matched to a gene; V was cut back by 3 bases and J by 8 bases. This CDR3 is CASSYDRDILKGYTF. CDR3 sequence (DNA): TGTGCCAGCAGCTACGACAGGGATATCTTGAAAGGCTACACCTTC.

The rearrangement joins TRBV6-1 to TRBJ2-5; tentative D call: TRBD1 (6 bases). The CDR3 extends over 13 amino acids. With 6 bases removed from V and 4 bases from J, the gap between germline ends came to 12 bases. Germline-derived CDR1 and CDR2 are MNHNS and SASEGT. The CDR3, as DNA: TGTGCCAGCAGGGCCGGACAGTTAGAGACCCAGTACTTC. Translated, it gives CASRAGQLETQYF.